Listed below are T cell receptor beta chains from one sample, sequenced in a study of blood T cell repertoires in COVID-19. Data came from immunoSEQ multiplex PCR; TCRdb stores just in-frame clones and leaves some out. The table records around 65,000 clones, roughly 81% of them present only once. Sequenced: peripheral blood. All receptors come from a human donor in a cohort sampled during active COVID-19. Each CDR3 is given with its conserved first and last residue. The D gene is left open where the match is weak. Only some rows state a clone size, as once, few, many or a class for expanded clones.

D: TRBD2; size: NA; J: TRBJ2-3; V: TRBV7-9; CDR3: CASSPPGVGGVADTQYF; DNA: TGTGCCAGCAGCCCGCCGGGGGTCGGGGGGGTAGCAGATACGCAGTATTTT
D: NA; size: NA; J: TRBJ2-5; V: TRBV27; CDR3: CASSLAEGAGETQYF; DNA: TGTGCCAGCAGTTTAGCTGAGGGAGCAGGCGAGACCCAGTACTTC
D: TRBD1; size: NA; J: TRBJ2-7; V: TRBV6-2/TRBV6-3; CDR3: CASSTQQGSSYEQYF; DNA: TGTGCCAGCAGCACTCAACAGGGGTCATCCTACGAGCAGTACTTC
D: TRBD2; size: NA; J: TRBJ2-5; V: TRBV7-6; CDR3: CASSLEATSGRRGVRTETQYF; DNA: TGTGCCAGCAGCTTAGAAGCGACTAGCGGGAGACGGGGGGTTCGTACAGAGACCCAGTACTTC
D: NA; size: NA; J: TRBJ1-5; V: TRBV12-5; CDR3: CASGSPLREGQPQHF; DNA: TGTGCTAGTGGGAGTCCCCTGCGAGAGGGCCAGCCCCAGCATTTT
D: TRBD2; size: NA; J: TRBJ2-3; V: TRBV27; CDR3: CASSARTSGNPSTDTQYF; DNA: TGTGCCAGCAGTGCCAGGACTAGCGGTAATCCTAGCACAGATACGCAGTATTTT
D: NA; size: NA; J: TRBJ2-7; V: TRBV18; CDR3: CASSPPTGTYEQYF; DNA: TGTGCCAGCTCACCCCCGACAGGAACCTACGAGCAGTACTTC
D: NA; size: NA; J: TRBJ2-7; V: TRBV29-1; CDR3: CSVEAGNSYEQYF; DNA: TGCAGCGTTGAGGCAGGGAACTCCTACGAGCAGTACTTC
D: NA; size: NA; J: TRBJ2-3; V: TRBV5-5; CDR3: CASSFSGISSTDTQYF; DNA: TGTGCCAGCAGCTTTTCAGGGATATCTAGCACAGATACGCAGTATTTT
D: NA; size: once; J: TRBJ1-6; V: TRBV28; CDR3: CASSLSYNSPLHF; DNA: TGTGCCAGCAGTCTCTCCTATAATTCACCCCTCCACTTT
D: TRBD1; size: NA; J: TRBJ1-5; V: TRBV30; CDR3: CAWSVPNRGDQPQHF; DNA: TGTGCCTGGAGTGTCCCCAACAGGGGGGATCAGCCCCAGCATTTT
D: NA; size: few; J: TRBJ1-6; V: TRBV5-1; CDR3: CASSLQPDNSPLHF; DNA: TGCGCCAGCAGCTTGCAACCGGATAATTCACCCCTCCACTTT
D: TRBD2; size: NA; J: TRBJ2-1; V: TRBV6-1; CDR3: CASSEGTSGNEQFF; DNA: TGTGCCAGCAGTGAAGGGACTAGCGGCAATGAGCAGTTCTTC
D: NA; size: NA; J: TRBJ1-1; V: TRBV19; CDR3: CASSIGNRGEAFF; DNA: TGTGCCAGTAGTATCGGAAATAGAGGAGAAGCTTTCTTT
D: TRBD1; size: many; J: TRBJ1-1; V: TRBV24-1; CDR3: CATSDGGTGPTEAFF; DNA: TGTGCCACCAGTGATGGCGGGACAGGGCCTACTGAAGCTTTCTTT
D: NA; size: NA; J: TRBJ2-7; V: TRBV7-8; CDR3: CASSLAGTQGSEQYF; DNA: TGTGCCAGCAGCTTAGCGGGAACGCAGGGCTCGGAGCAGTACTTC
D: NA; size: NA; J: TRBJ2-3; V: TRBV24-1; CDR3: CATSDPEGGTDTQYF; DNA: TGTGCCACCAGTGATCCCGAAGGGGGCACAGATACGCAGTATTTT
D: NA; size: NA; J: TRBJ2-3; V: TRBV9; CDR3: CASSVGTTDTQYF; DNA: TGTGCCAGCAGCGTAGGGACTACAGATACGCAGTATTTT
D: NA; size: NA; J: TRBJ2-5; V: TRBV7-6; CDR3: CASSPRAGTVGETQYF; DNA: TGTGCCAGCAGCCCGCGGGCGGGCACGGTGGGAGAGACCCAGTACTTC
D: NA; size: NA; J: TRBJ1-1; V: TRBV27; CDR3: CASSLGGQPRRGYAPEAFF; DNA: TGTGCCAGCAGTTTAGGGGGACAACCCAGACGTGGGTACGCGCCCGAAGCTTTCTTT
D: NA; size: NA; J: TRBJ1-2; V: TRBV28; CDR3: CASSPPPWEGENYGYTF; DNA: TGTGCCAGCAGTCCGCCTCCCTGGGAAGGGGAAAACTATGGCTACACCTTC
D: TRBD2; size: NA; J: TRBJ2-1; V: TRBV3-1/TRBV3-2; CDR3: CASSHDRGLAANNEQFF; DNA: TGTGCCAGCAGCCACGACCGCGGACTAGCGGCCAACAATGAGCAGTTCTTC
D: TRBD1; size: NA; J: TRBJ2-3; V: TRBV28; CDR3: CASSLGTGAFTDTQYF; DNA: TGTGCCAGCAGCCTCGGGACAGGGGCATTCACAGATACGCAGTATTTT
D: TRBD2; size: NA; J: TRBJ2-1; V: TRBV7-6; CDR3: CASSLIAGGPFDEQFF; DNA: TGTGCCAGCAGCTTAATTGCGGGAGGGCCTTTCGATGAGCAGTTCTTC
D: NA; size: once; J: TRBJ1-2; V: TRBV30; CDR3: CAWSVGGAYTF; DNA: TGTGCCTGGAGTGTTGGGGGGGCCTACACCTTC
D: NA; size: NA; J: TRBJ2-3; V: TRBV6-1; CDR3: CASSEGRVGTQYF; DNA: TGTGCCAGCAGTGAAGGGAGGGTAGGTACGCAGTATTTT
D: NA; size: NA; J: TRBJ2-1; V: TRBV10-3; CDR3: CAISTVEPGRDEQFF; DNA: TGTGCCATCAGTACAGTTGAACCCGGTCGCGATGAGCAGTTCTTC
D: NA; size: NA; J: TRBJ2-3; V: TRBV28; CDR3: CASSLPLARPEIPRRGPSTDTQYF; DNA: TGTGCCAGCAGTTTACCCCTTGCCCGGCCCGAAATTCCCCGTAGGGGTCCTAGCACAGATACGCAGTATTTT
D: NA; size: NA; J: TRBJ2-7; V: TRBV18; CDR3: CASSPFTGPEVEQYF; DNA: TGTGCCAGCTCACCTTTTACAGGTCCTGAGGTCGAGCAGTACTTC
D: NA; size: NA; J: TRBJ2-5; V: TRBV24-1; CDR3: CATSDRTAQETQYF; DNA: TGTGCCACCAGTGATCGGACAGCCCAAGAGACCCAGTACTTC
D: NA; size: NA; J: TRBJ2-6; V: TRBV11-1; CDR3: CASRTSGANVLTF; DNA: TGTGCCAGTAGGACTTCTGGGGCCAACGTCCTGACTTTC
D: TRBD2; size: NA; J: TRBJ2-1; V: TRBV7-3; CDR3: CASSRLSSGAVNEQFF; DNA: TGTGCCAGCAGCCGATTGTCTAGCGGGGCTGTTAATGAGCAGTTCTTC
D: TRBD1; size: NA; J: TRBJ2-4; V: TRBV25-1; CDR3: CATQPGQGENIQYF; DNA: TGTGCCACCCAGCCCGGACAGGGTGAAAACATTCAGTACTTC
D: NA; size: NA; J: TRBJ2-5; V: TRBV24-1; CDR3: CATGNRDGETQYF; DNA: TGTGCCACCGGGAACAGGGACGGGGAGACCCAGTACTTC
D: TRBD2; size: NA; J: TRBJ2-3; V: TRBV2; CDR3: CASSAGTSGNTQYF; DNA: TGTGCCAGCAGCGCCGGGACTAGCGGTAATACGCAGTATTTT
D: NA; size: NA; J: TRBJ2-2; V: TRBV5-4; CDR3: CASSFSGAGELFF; DNA: TGTGCCAGCAGCTTTTCGGGGGCCGGGGAGCTGTTTTTT
D: TRBD1; size: few; J: TRBJ1-4; V: TRBV6-6; CDR3: CASSPGQDVEKLFF; DNA: TGTGCCAGCAGCCCGGGACAGGATGTGGAAAAACTGTTTTTT
D: NA; size: few; J: TRBJ1-4; V: TRBV2; CDR3: CASSSLFGQNEKLFF; DNA: TGTGCCAGCTCTAGCCTTTTCGGACAGAATGAAAAACTGTTTTTT
D: TRBD1; size: NA; J: TRBJ1-2; V: TRBV3-1/TRBV3-2; CDR3: CASSRGQVNYGYTF; DNA: TGTGCCAGCAGCCGTGGACAGGTCAACTATGGCTACACCTTC
D: TRBD1; size: NA; J: TRBJ2-7; V: TRBV11-2; CDR3: CASRGGPGQTSREQYF; DNA: TGTGCCAGCCGAGGGGGCCCGGGACAGACGTCTCGGGAGCAGTACTTC
D: TRBD2; size: few; J: TRBJ2-3; V: TRBV19; CDR3: CASSILAGGADTQYF; DNA: TGTGCCAGTAGTATCCTAGCGGGGGGAGCAGATACGCAGTATTTT
D: NA; size: few; J: TRBJ2-2; V: TRBV5-1; CDR3: CASSLGHSRVGTGELFF; DNA: TGCGCCAGCAGCTTGGGACATTCCAGGGTTGGGACCGGGGAGCTGTTTTTT
D: NA; size: NA; J: TRBJ2-1; V: TRBV5-1; CDR3: CASSLESRGDNEQFF; DNA: TGCGCCAGCAGCTTGGAGAGCAGGGGGGACAATGAGCAGTTCTTC
D: NA; size: NA; J: TRBJ2-7; V: TRBV7-9; CDR3: CASSPVHKETYEQYF; DNA: TGTGCCAGCAGCCCAGTCCACAAAGAAACCTACGAGCAGTACTTC
D: TRBD1; size: NA; J: TRBJ1-1; V: TRBV10-2; CDR3: CASSHTGGTEAFF; DNA: TGCGCCAGCAGTCATACAGGGGGCACTGAAGCTTTCTTT
D: TRBD2; size: once; J: TRBJ2-3; V: TRBV28; CDR3: CASSPGGSADTQYF; DNA: TGTGCCAGCAGTCCGGGAGGTAGTGCAGATACGCAGTATTTT
D: TRBD1; size: medium-sized; J: TRBJ1-1; V: TRBV6-5; CDR3: CASRKQGSTEAFF; DNA: TGTGCCAGCAGAAAACAGGGGAGCACTGAAGCTTTCTTT
D: NA; size: NA; J: TRBJ2-7; V: TRBV15; CDR3: CATSPRRGSSYEQYF; DNA: TGTGCCACCAGTCCCCGGCGGGGAAGCTCCTACGAGCAGTACTTC
D: NA; size: NA; J: TRBJ2-1; V: TRBV27; CDR3: CASRQQSVVENEQFF; DNA: TGTGCCAGCCGCCAACAGTCCGTGGTGGAAAATGAGCAGTTCTTC
D: TRBD1; size: NA; J: TRBJ2-3; V: TRBV3-1/TRBV3-2; CDR3: CASSPSTGVDTQYF; DNA: TGTGCCAGCAGCCCCTCGACAGGGGTAGATACGCAGTATTTT
D: NA; size: NA; J: TRBJ2-1; V: TRBV7-6; CDR3: CASSLDTSGEQFF; DNA: TGTGCCAGCAGCTTAGATACCTCCGGTGAGCAGTTCTTC
D: NA; size: few; J: TRBJ1-1; V: TRBV6-1; CDR3: CASSETWGPTGRSEAFF; DNA: TGTGCCAGCAGTGAGACCTGGGGGCCGACAGGCCGCTCTGAAGCTTTCTTT
D: NA; size: NA; J: TRBJ1-1; V: TRBV6-6; CDR3: CASNHLGTEAFF; DNA: TGTGCCAGCAACCACCTAGGTACTGAAGCTTTCTTT
D: NA; size: NA; J: TRBJ2-7; V: TRBV5-4; CDR3: CASSRGGQLYEQYF; DNA: TGTGCCAGCAGCAGGGGGGGGCAGCTATACGAGCAGTACTTC